These 3 T cell receptor beta chains were sequenced from one sample in a study of PD-1 blockade in classical Hodgkin lymphoma. Relapse was seen in all patients after autologous stem cell transplantation, and brentuximab vedotin exposure was variable. Assay used: immunoSEQ multiplex PCR; TCRdb lists only in-frame clones, some missing. The table records around 13,000 clones, approximately 86% of them present only once. The sample was peripheral blood mononuclear cells (PBMCs), taken at baseline. The receptor set was obtained from a human donor with classical Hodgkin lymphoma.

The chain joins TRBV11-2 to TRBJ2-3; D is unresolved. The CDR3 spans 14 residues. Per the germline V gene, CDR1 is SGHAT and CDR2 is FQNNGV. Trimming removed 5 bases at V and 4 bases at J, with 13 bases between. CDR3 DNA sequence: TGTGCCAGCAGCCCCCGGTTCGGCGCAGATACGCAGTATTTT. This encodes CASSPRFGADTQYF. Together with reference TRBV11-2 and TRBJ2-3, the CDR3 gives the full variable domain: EAGVAQSPRYKIIEKRQSVAFWCNPISGHATLYWYQQILGQGPKLLIQFQNNGVVDDSQLPKDRFSAERLKGVDSTLKIQPAKLEDSAVYLCASSPRFGADTQYFGPGTRLTVL.

The chain joins TRBV7-6 to TRBJ2-6; D assignment may be TRBD1 or TRBD2 (6 bases each). CDR3 length: 15 amino acids. V lost 5 bases and J 4 bases, leaving 12 bases between the germline ends. CDR1 is SGHVS and CDR2 is FNYEAQ in the germline V gene. The DNA for the CDR3 is TGTGCCAGCAGCCCGGGGGCACGGGGGGCCAACGTCCTGACTTTC. Its translation: CASSPGARGANVLTF.

The chain carries TRBV10-1 and TRBJ2-7; no clear D. The CDR3 runs to 13 residues. Germline CDR1 reads WNHNN; CDR2 reads SYGVQD (reference sequence). Trimming shortened V by 6 bases and J by 1 base, and 10 bases separated the two germline ends. The CDR3 DNA sequence: TGCGCCAGCAGCCGCAGCCCTTCCTACGAGCAGTACTTC. It specifies CASSRSPSYEQYF.